The 3 T cell receptor beta chains listed next were all sequenced from one sample in a study of shared clonotypes between healthy human individuals. TCRdb's copy holds only in-frame clones and misses some; the assay was immunoSEQ multiplex PCR. The data show 550,000 to 850,000 clones, roughly two thirds seen once. The material sequenced was memory CD4+ T cells sorted from blood. Noted subset: CD45RA-negative fraction. Receptor source: a woman aged 25-40 years in good health.

The chain combines TRBV7-9 with TRBJ2-2, with 7 nucleotides matching TRBD2. The germline gives CDR1 SEHNR, CDR2 FQNEAQ (reference sequence). The CDR3 is made up of 15 amino acids. The V gene end was trimmed by 0 bases and the J gene end by 5 bases; junction bases not matched to a gene: 3. The CDR3 is CASSLAGGRTGELFF. The CDR3 coding sequence is TGTGCCAGCAGCTTAGCGGGAGGGCGAACCGGGGAGCTGTTTTTT.

The rearrangement uses TRBV28 and TRBJ2-5, with no clear D. The V gene's germline CDR1 is MDHEN and CDR2 SYDVKM. The CDR3 covers 14 residues. V shed 3 bases and J shed 5 bases, with 13 bases lying between them. The CDR3 sequence is CASSLGLGWETQYF. Written as DNA, the CDR3 is TGTGCCAGCAGTTTGGGCCTGGGGTGGGAGACCCAGTACTTC. Drawing the rest from reference TRBV28 and TRBJ2-5, the complete variable domain is DVKVTQSSRYLVKRTGEKVFLECVQDMDHENMFWYRQDPGLGLRLIYFSYDVKMKEKGDIPEGYSVSREKKERFSLILESASTNQTSMYLCASSLGLGWETQYFGPGTRLLVL.

The chain employs TRBV6-4 and TRBJ2-7; 8 bases agree with TRBD1. Germline CDR1 reads MRHNA; CDR2 reads SNTAGT. The CDR3 has 17 residues. Trimming at V came to 3 bases and at J to 7 bases, leaving 17 bases not matched to a gene. CDR3 loop: CASSDSGRDRGWREQYF. CDR3 nucleotide sequence: TGTGCCAGCAGTGATTCGGGTAGAGACAGGGGATGGCGAGAGCAGTACTTC.